This T cell receptor (beta chain) was profiled in a study of neurological immune-mediated disorders. In germline, CDR1 is LGHDT, CDR2 YNNKEL (reference sequence). The CDR3 consists of 17 residues. Concerning this clonotype: Its antigen is unknown. At one of its ends the junction is not consistent with the germline gene, which may arise from a read error.

The making of cDNA relied on 5'RACE with 10-nucleotide random UMIs. TCRdb itself ran the 5' RACE reads through MiXCR, one entry per CDR3 protein. The table records tens of thousands of distinct CDR3 sequences, over 12% of them present only once. Overall study results and limits: Multiple sclerosis was found to have the least TCR clonal expansion, below healthy controls, and HTLV-1-associated myelopathy the most. The absence of any CDR3 amino acid sequence shared by expanded clones across subjects suggests that repertoires were private in all groups.

Unsorted libraries were prepared from 2 million PBMCs that had been stored at -80 C. The sample was PBMCs. This clonotype was sampled from a female donor with HTLV-1-associated myelopathy (HAM/TSP). J is TRBJ2-1 and V is TRBV3-1; 8 nucleotides agree with TRBD2. CDR3 DNA sequence: TGTGCCAGCAGCGGGTCCGAGCGGGGGACCGATTACAATGAGAAGTTCTTC. This gives the protein CASSGSERGTDYNEKFF.